This TCR beta chain was identified during a study of blood T cell repertoires in COVID-19. Study context: Some COVID-19 samples were acute and others convalescent; all came from the United States, Italy and Spain. The cDNA or gDNA used as material had been derived from T cells, B-cell-depleted T cells, or PBMCs.

Under the authors' procedure: Reference gene primers were amplified, and this amplification served to estimate nucleated cell counts. Here immunoSEQ multiplex PCR was the method, and the copy in TCRdb shows in-frame clones only, minus some. The DNA was the basis for D and trimming; V, J and clone size are from that table. The sample records about 200,000 clones, 65% to 85% being singletons. From germline, CDR1 is SGHDT and CDR2 YYEEEE. J was trimmed by 1 base and V by 5 bases; bases with no gene match: 2. The CDR3 runs 13 residues. This sequence joins TRBV5-6 and TRBJ1-1; 7 positions match TRBD1. Input material: peripheral blood. This clonotype was sampled from a woman older than 75 with acute or convalescent COVID-19. This CDR3 is CASRGQQNTEAFF. The CDR3 nucleotides are TGTGCCAGCAGGGGACAGCAGAACACTGAAGCTTTCTTT.